Listed here is a single T cell receptor beta chain. No antigen is known for it. Before the COVID-19 pandemic, during about 2010-2018, CD4+ T cells were taken from unexposed donors. After more than eight days of culture, CD4+ T cells were isolated. As cell numbers allowed, unexposed-donor CD4+ T cells faced SARS-CoV-2 S/N and four cold-coronavirus spikes. The data were taken from a study of CD4 T cells in relation to SARS-CoV-2 and coronaviruses. For the study at large: After roughly 9 days of antigen culture, PBMC TCR beta CDR3s were sequenced. The negative reference was HIV-1 Nef peptide pool or peptide-free culture. General study findings and limits: In around 60% of donors, memory CD4+ clonotypes crossrecognized SARS-CoV-2 and at least one common cold coronavirus spike.

Libraries were prepared by immunoSEQ multiplex PCR; TCRdb keeps only in-frame clonotypes and omits some of them. The sample lists roughly 30,000 clones, approximately 80% occurring once. Material: CD4+ T cells from PBMCs, cultured in vitro. The sequence came from a human donor in good health.

CDR3 protein: CASSSLLAGAYNEQFF. CDR3 bases: TGTGCCAGTAGTAGCCTGTTAGCGGGAGCCTACAATGAGCAGTTCTTC. The V call is TRBV19, the J call TRBJ2-1; 9 nucleotides align to TRBD2. V lost 4 bases to trimming and J lost 2 bases; unmatched junction nucleotides: 6. The CDR3 totals 16 residues. CDR1 and CDR2 from the germline V gene are LNHDA and SQIVND (reference sequence). Full variable domain (outside the CDR3, taken from reference TRBV19 and TRBJ2-1): DGGITQSPKYLFRKEGQNVTLSCEQNLNHDAMYWYRQDPGQGLRLIYYSQIVNDFQKGDIAEGYSVSREKKESFPLTVTSAQKNPTAFYLCASSSLLAGAYNEQFFGPGTRLTVL.